Here is one TCR beta chain with its context. This entry is derived from a study of T cells in tuberculosis. In the study overall: T cells were selected with CD1B tetramers loaded with glucose monomycolate.

Sorting used thawed, overnight-rested PBMC stained with anti-CD3, a viability dye and GMM-loaded CD1B tetramer. C32 glucose monomycolate from Rhodococcus equi was loaded onto the CD1B tetramers. With 0 bases removed from V and 4 bases from J, the gap between germline ends came to 2 bases. CDR3 size: 11 residues. CDR1 is DFQATT, CDR2 SNEGSKA, per germline (reference sequence). Sequencing was performed with immunoSEQ multiplex PCR; in TCRdb, only in-frame clones are kept and a portion is missing. The sample lists 88,000 or so clones, approximately 90% occurring once. Sequencing used CD1b-GMM tetramer-negative cells sorted from PBMCs. This chain links TRBV20-1 with TRBJ2-3; D is unresolved. This TCR was recovered from an adult woman with latent tuberculosis. The DNA of the CDR3 is TGCAGTGCTAGAGACTCAGATACGCAGTATTTT. This codes for CSARDSDTQYF.